This passage covers 25 T cell receptor beta chains from one sample sequenced in a study of cytomegalovirus exposure and HLA in healthy donors. Both 60 Vbeta primers and 13 Jbeta primers went into the PCR. The table came from immunoSEQ multiplex PCR; TCRdb's copy has only in-frame clones and leaves some out. The data hold 120,000 or so clones, with around four fifths observed a single time. The sequencing input was PBMCs. Every receptor here comes from a woman in her thirties or forties in good health and CMV-seronegative.

The genes are TRBV5-1 and TRBJ1-1, with D maybe TRBD1 (6 bases). Per germline, CDR1 SGHRS and CDR2 YFSETQ. The V end lost 2 bases, the J end lost 1 base, and 9 bases lay between the germline ends. CDR3 size: 14 residues. CDR3 DNA sequence: TGCGCCAGCAGCTTACAGGGTGGGAACACTGAAGCTTTCTTT. It translates to CASSLQGGNTEAFF.

Notes on this clone: Its ends do not fully match the called genes, so a read error is possible. The chain uses TRBV7-9 and TRBJ1-6; D remains unclear. CDR1 SEHNR and CDR2 FQNEAQ come from the germline V gene (reference sequence). CDR3 length: 12 amino acids. CDR3 in amino acids: CSSSFLGGPLHF. The CDR3 DNA follows: TGTTCCAGCAGCTTTCTAGGAGGACCCCTCCACTTT.

This chain links TRBV18 with TRBJ2-5, with a possible D match to TRBD2 (5 bases). Trimming took 0 bases from V and 3 from J, leaving 14 bases between them. The CDR3 has 16 residues. CDR1 and CDR2 (germline): KGHSH, LQKENI. The CDR3 protein is CASSPPEVESEETQYF. The CDR3, as DNA: TGTGCCAGCTCACCACCGGAGGTGGAGTCGGAAGAGACCCAGTACTTC.

V gene TRBV7-3 combines with J gene TRBJ1-1; no firm D call. The CDR3 consists of 13 residues. Trimming left V 8 bases short and J 1 base short, with 11 bases between. Germline lookup yields CDR1 SGHTA and CDR2 FQGTGA. The CDR3 nucleotides read TGTGCCAGCGGTTACCAGGAGAACACTGAAGCTTTCTTT. Residues: CASGYQENTEAFF.

This clone was detected only a few times. V is TRBV5-1 and J is TRBJ2-1; tentative D call: TRBD2 (5 bases). The CDR3 consists of 13 residues. Trimming pared 1 base from V and 7 bases from J, leaving 9 bases between. Germline V gene sequence: CDR1 SGHRS, CDR2 YFSETQ. CDR3 residues: CASSLIPGNEQFF. For the CDR3, the DNA is TGCGCCAGCAGCTTGATTCCGGGAAATGAGCAGTTCTTC. Complete variable domain (other parts from reference TRBV5-1 and TRBJ2-1): KAGVTQTPRYLIKTRGQQVTLSCSPISGHRSVSWYQQTPGQGLQFLFEYFSETQRNKGNFPGRFSGRQFSNSRSEMNVSTLELGDSALYLCASSLIPGNEQFFGPGTRLTVL.

This chain joins TRBV6-4 and TRBJ2-1, with D possibly being TRBD2 (5 bases). Germline V gene sequence: CDR1 MRHNA, CDR2 SNTAGT. Trimming pared 2 bases from V and 8 bases from J, leaving 10 bases between. The CDR3 has 13 amino acids. CDR3 sequence: CASSDGRVDEQFF. The CDR3 DNA follows: TGTGCCAGCAGTGACGGGCGGGTGGATGAGCAGTTCTTC.

The rearrangement joins TRBV6-6 to TRBJ2-5; a weak D match, TRBD2 (6 bases). CDR1 MNHNY and CDR2 SVGAGI come from the germline V gene (reference sequence). Trimming left V 4 bases short and J 7 bases short, with 22 bases between. This CDR3 comprises 16 residues. CDR3 sequence reads: CASSFNRDSRLGTQYF. The CDR3 bases are TGTGCCAGCAGTTTTAACCGGGACTCACGTCTAGGGACCCAGTACTTC.

This sequence joins TRBV5-1 and TRBJ2-5; 8 nucleotides line up with TRBD1. The germline V gene has CDR1 SGHRS and CDR2 YFSETQ. There are 16 residues in the CDR3. V lost 2 bases, J lost 1 base, and 7 bases stayed unmatched. DNA for the CDR3: TGCGCCAGCAGCTTTTCAACCGGGACAGGCCAAGAGACCCAGTACTTC. Its protein product is CASSFSTGTGQETQYF.

The sample holds a few counts of this clone. The rearrangement links TRBV5-5 to TRBJ2-7; no clear D gene. The CDR3 has 14 residues. V was trimmed by 4 bases and J by 3 bases, leaving 14 bases between them. Germline CDR1 and CDR2: SGHKS and YYEKEE (reference sequence). CDR3 in DNA: TGTGCCAGCAGCACGTTTGACCGAGGCTACGAGCAGTACTTC. This sequence encodes CASSTFDRGYEQYF.

This chain joins TRBV6-1 and TRBJ2-7; perhaps TRBD1 as D (6 bases). Germline V gives CDR1 MNHNS, CDR2 SASEGT. This CDR3 has 13 residues. Trimming left V 6 bases short and J 2 bases short, with 11 bases between. CDR3 bases: TGTGCCAGCAGGGCAGGGGTTACCTACGAGCAGTACTTC. Its translation is CASRAGVTYEQYF.

The V and J genes are TRBV6-4 and TRBJ2-3, with 8 bases that match TRBD2. This CDR3 is built from 16 residues. V lost 0 bases and J lost 2; bases outside the gene matches: 4. CDR1 is MRHNA and CDR2 is SNTAGT in the germline V gene. The CDR3 is CASSDSSGTHTDTQYF. In DNA, the CDR3 is TGTGCCAGCAGTGACTCTAGCGGGACACACACAGATACGCAGTATTTT.

The genes are TRBV5-1 and TRBJ1-1; D ambiguous. V lost 1 base and J lost 1, with 2 bases in between. The CDR3 spans 12 residues. CDR1 SGHRS and CDR2 YFSETQ come from the germline V gene. Here the CDR3 reads CASSLQNTEAFF. In nucleotides, the CDR3 is TGCGCCAGCAGCTTGCAGAACACTGAAGCTTTCTTT.

The rearrangement joins TRBV29-1 to TRBJ2-1; perhaps TRBD2 as D (6 bases). Per the germline V gene, CDR1 is SQVTM and CDR2 is ANQGSEA. This CDR3 region has 12 residues. Trimming cost V 5 bases and J 8 bases, with 13 bases left between them. CDR3 sequence reads: CSVSHGEDEQFF. The CDR3 DNA sequence: TGCAGCGTTAGTCATGGGGAGGATGAGCAGTTCTTC.

This chain links TRBV27 with TRBJ2-7, with no clear D. The CDR3 length is 16 residues. Germline lookup yields CDR1 MNHEY and CDR2 SMNVEV (reference sequence). V lost 4 bases and J 5 bases, leaving 21 bases between the germline ends. CDR3 in amino acids: CASSSRVGSQKDEQYF. The DNA for the CDR3 is TGTGCCAGCAGTTCCCGTGTGGGTAGCCAAAAGGACGAGCAGTACTTC.

The chain is built from TRBV11-1 and TRBJ1-1, with 8 bases identical to TRBD1. Per germline, CDR1 SGHAT and CDR2 FQDESV (reference sequence). The J segment lost 4 bases and the V segment lost 5 bases, leaving 6 bases of the junction unmatched. The CDR3 is 14 amino acids. CDR3 coding DNA: TGTGCCAGCAGCCAGGGGGCGGTGGGCACTGAAGCTTTCTTT. It yields the protein CASSQGAVGTEAFF.

This clone appeared a few times. This chain uses TRBV9 with TRBJ1-2, with TRBD1 as a possible D gene (5 bases). With 3 bases removed from V and 3 bases from J, the gap between germline ends came to 18 bases. Germline V gene lookup returns CDR1 SGDLS and CDR2 YYNGEE. The CDR3 consists of 16 residues. The CDR3 bases are TGTGCCAGCAGCGAGAGGTGGGGGGTAGGGGACTATGGCTACACCTTC. Its protein is CASSERWGVGDYGYTF.

The chain recombines TRBV15 with TRBJ2-7, with a tentative D call TRBD2 (5 bases). This CDR3 is 14 amino acids long. Germline CDR1 and CDR2: LNHNV and YYDKDF (reference sequence). Between the trimmed V and J ends, which lost 1 base and 6 bases, there was a span of 13 bases. CDR3 bases: TGTGCCACCAGCAGAGTAGGAGCGGTTGCCGAGCAGTACTTC. Protein: CATSRVGAVAEQYF.

V usage is TRBV2 and J usage is TRBJ1-2, with 9 bases that match TRBD1. The CDR3 is made up of 16 amino acids. Trimming at V came to 0 bases and at J to 7 bases, leaving 9 bases not matched to a gene. Germline CDR1 SNHLY, CDR2 FYNNEI. The CDR3 here is CASSEAGMGQGGGYTF. CDR3 DNA sequence: TGTGCCAGCAGTGAAGCGGGGATGGGACAGGGTGGTGGCTACACCTTC.

This chain uses TRBV19 with TRBJ2-6; maybe TRBD1 (5 bases). The CDR3 covers 14 residues. V lost 6 bases to trimming and J lost 2 bases, with 8 bases between them. Germline loops: CDR1 LNHDA, CDR2 SQIVND (reference sequence). The CDR3 DNA is TGTGCCAGTAGGGAAGGGGCTGGGGCCAACGTCCTGACTTTC. Translation gives CASREGAGANVLTF.

This clone was observed a single time. The chain has TRBV19 and TRBJ1-2; maybe TRBD1 (5 bases). The CDR3 covers 14 residues. The germline V gene encodes CDR1 LNHDA and CDR2 SQIVND (reference sequence). With 6 bases removed from V and 4 bases from J, the gap between germline ends came to 15 bases. The CDR3 loop reads CASRLTVGLYGYTF. The CDR3 coding sequence is TGTGCCAGTAGATTGACAGTGGGGCTCTATGGCTACACCTTC.

The rearrangement joins TRBV29-1 to TRBJ2-7; the match to TRBD2 covers 9 bases. J was trimmed by 2 bases and V by 4 bases; bases with no gene match: 0. This CDR3 is built from 12 residues. CDR1 is SQVTM and CDR2 is ANQGSEA in the germline V gene. CDR3 DNA: TGCAGCGTTGGGACTAGCGCCTACGAGCAGTACTTC. As protein: CSVGTSAYEQYF.

This clone was counted a few times. J is TRBJ1-2 and V is TRBV6-5; D uncertain. Trimming took 7 bases from V and 0 from J, leaving 15 bases between them. The CDR3 is 15 residues long. Per germline, CDR1 MNHEY and CDR2 SVGAGI. CDR3 DNA: TGTGCCAGCACCACGTGGCAGGCATCTAACTATGGCTACACCTTC. Protein sequence: CASTTWQASNYGYTF.

This clone was seen a single time. The gene calls are TRBV2 and TRBJ2-5; 7 nucleotides align to TRBD2. Germline-derived CDR1 and CDR2 are SNHLY and FYNNEI. The CDR3 extends over 16 amino acids. With V trimmed by 0 bases and J by 4 bases, 8 bases remained unmatched. The CDR3 is CASSEARRGGRETQYF. The CDR3 coding sequence is TGTGCCAGCAGTGAAGCGCGCCGCGGGGGACGAGAGACCCAGTACTTC.

This chain joins TRBV27 and TRBJ2-7, with a tentative D call TRBD1 (5 bases). The germline V and J ends were trimmed by 5 bases and 0 bases, with 17 bases remaining between them. CDR3 size: 16 residues. The V gene's germline CDR1 is MNHEY and CDR2 SMNVEV (reference sequence). Here the CDR3 DNA reads TGTGCCAGCAGTCCACAACTACGGACACCCTCCTACGAGCAGTACTTC. Residues: CASSPQLRTPSYEQYF.

The table lists this clone with many counts. The gene calls are TRBV4-3 and TRBJ2-1; 7 nucleotides match TRBD1. Germline CDR1 reads LGHNA; CDR2 reads YSLEER. The CDR3 sequence is 15 residues long. The trim removed 4 bases at V and 7 bases at J, leaving 10 bases unmatched. The CDR3 is CASSRYRDSKNEQFF. CDR3 nucleotide sequence: TGCGCCAGCAGCCGATACCGGGACAGCAAGAATGAGCAGTTCTTC.